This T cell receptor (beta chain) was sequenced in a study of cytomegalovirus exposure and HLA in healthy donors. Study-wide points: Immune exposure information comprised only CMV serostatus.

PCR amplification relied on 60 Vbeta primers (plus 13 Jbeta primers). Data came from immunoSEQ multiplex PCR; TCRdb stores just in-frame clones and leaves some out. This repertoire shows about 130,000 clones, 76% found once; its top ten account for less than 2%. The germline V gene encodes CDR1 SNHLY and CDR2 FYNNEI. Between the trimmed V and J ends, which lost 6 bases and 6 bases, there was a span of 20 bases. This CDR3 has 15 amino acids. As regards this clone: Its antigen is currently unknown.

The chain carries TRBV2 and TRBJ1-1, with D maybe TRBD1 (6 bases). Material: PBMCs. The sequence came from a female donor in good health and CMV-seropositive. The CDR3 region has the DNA TGTGCCAGCAGCAACCCCCGGGACATGATCGCTGAAGCTTTCTTT. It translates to CASSNPRDMIAEAFF. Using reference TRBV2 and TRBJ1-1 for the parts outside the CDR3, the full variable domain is EPEVTQTPSHQVTQMGQEVILRCVPISNHLYFYWYRQILGQKVEFLVSFYNNEISEKSEIFDDQFSVERPDGSNFTLKIRSTKLEDSAMYFCASSNPRDMIAEAFFGQGTRLTVV.